The 8 T cell receptor beta chains below all came from one sample that was sequenced in a study of shared clonotypes between healthy human individuals. Sequenced by immunoSEQ multiplex PCR; TCRdb stores in-frame clones only, minus some. The table records some 630,000 clones, 96% of them present only once. CD45RO-negative, CCR7-selected cells formed the naive CD8 fraction, which excluded terminally differentiated effector memory CD45RA+ cells. Specimen: naive CD8+ T cells sorted from blood. The receptors were gathered from a woman in her thirties in good health.

This clone came up once. The rearrangement links TRBV7-9 to TRBJ1-4; D might be TRBD1 (5 bases). The germline V gene encodes CDR1 SEHNR and CDR2 FQNEAQ (reference sequence). The CDR3 runs 15 residues. The V end lost 1 base, the J end lost 4 bases, and 10 bases lay between the germline ends. In DNA form, the CDR3 reads TGTGCCAGCAGCTTAGGCGAGGGGATTAATGAAAAACTGTTTTTT. Translating it yields CASSLGEGINEKLFF.

The CDR3, as DNA: TGCGCCAGCAGCAACCGGGATTCAGGCAACACTGAAGCTTTCTTT. Amino acid sequence: CASSNRDSGNTEAFF. The chain has TRBV10-1 and TRBJ1-1; D gene ambiguous. Germline V gene data show CDR1 as WNHNN and CDR2 as SYGVQD (reference sequence). With 6 bases removed from V and 2 bases from J, the gap between germline ends came to 16 bases. The CDR3 is 15 residues long.

The V gene is TRBV29-1, the J gene TRBJ1-2; 8 bases map to TRBD1. The V gene end was trimmed by 6 bases and the J gene end by 8 bases; junction bases not matched to a gene: 8. This CDR3 spans 12 amino acids. Germline V gene data show CDR1 as SQVTM and CDR2 as ANQGSEA. This chain's CDR3 is CSVRTGGRGYTF. In DNA, the CDR3 is TGCAGCGTCCGTACAGGGGGAAGAGGCTACACCTTC.

In the case of this clone: Other DNA sequences in the sample encode the same CDR3. V gene TRBV4-1 combines with J gene TRBJ1-1; D unclear. Germline V gene data show CDR1 as MGHRA and CDR2 as YSYEKL. Trimming took 1 base from V and 5 from J, leaving 5 bases between them. There are 12 residues in the CDR3. CDR3 loop: CASSQVGTEAFF. DNA for the CDR3: TGCGCCAGCAGCCAAGTGGGGACTGAAGCTTTCTTT.

This chain connects TRBV2 to TRBJ1-5; the D is unclear. From germline, CDR1 is SNHLY and CDR2 FYNNEI. The CDR3 is made up of 11 amino acids. V was clipped by 7 bases and J by 11 bases, with 12 bases between them. The chain's CDR3 is CASTDQGAQHF. The DNA for the CDR3 is TGTGCCAGCACGGATCAAGGTGCCCAGCATTTT.

This clone appeared a single time. This chain joins TRBV6-5 and TRBJ2-2; 9 nucleotides align to TRBD2. Per germline, CDR1 MNHEY and CDR2 SVGAGI. This CDR3 region has 16 residues. The V and J ends lost 2 bases and 4 bases, in that order; junction bases with no gene match: 5. In DNA form, the CDR3 reads TGTGCCAGCAGTTACGAGTCTAGCGGGGCCACCGGGGAGCTGTTTTTT. Protein: CASSYESSGATGELFF.

With respect to this clone: At the DNA level, this CDR3 is encoded by other sequences in the same sample as well. The chain employs TRBV28 and TRBJ2-7, with unresolved D. Trimming took 2 bases from V and 0 from J, leaving 5 bases between them. This CDR3 is 13 amino acids long. Germline loops: CDR1 MDHEN, CDR2 SYDVKM. The CDR3 bases are TGTGCCAGCAGTTTAACATCCTCCTACGAGCAGTACTTC. This translates into CASSLTSSYEQYF.

The chain joins TRBV4-2 to TRBJ2-1; 9 positions agree with TRBD2. With 4 bases clipped from V and 3 bases from J, the junction kept 4 bases outside the gene matches. Germline-derived CDR1 and CDR2 are LGHNA and YNFKEQ. The CDR3 has 15 amino acids. Here the CDR3 DNA reads TGTGCCAGCAGCCCATTAGCGGGAGACTACAATGAGCAGTTCTTC. Its protein product is CASSPLAGDYNEQFF.